A single sample gave rise to the 17 T cell receptor beta chains below, sequenced in a study of CXCR3-negative and CXCR3-positive naive CD8 T cells. The TRB libraries of cDNA were built by UMI-labeled 5' RACE. For each CDR3 protein, TCRdb gives one entry from its re-call of the 5' RACE reads, without DNA. Recorded for this sample: around 90,000 distinct CDR3 sequences. The sample consisted of naive CXCR3- CD8+ T cells from blood. As for subset: CD45RO-CCR7+CD27+CD95- naive CD8+ T cells lacking CXCR3 (TNR3-). The receptor set was obtained from a human donor in good health. Some clones in this sample may be carry-over from other donors' samples.

The chain couples TRBV12-3 or TRBV12-4 to TRBJ2-2; TCRdb picks TRBD2, but there is no DNA to check that call. This CDR3 has 13 amino acids. CDR3 region: CASSPTGAGELFF.

This chain joins TRBV5-4 and TRBJ2-2; with no DNA, the TCRdb D assignment of TRBD1 cannot be verified. The CDR3 covers 16 residues. Germline V gene lookup returns CDR1 SGHNT and CDR2 YYREEE (reference sequence). The chain's CDR3 is CASSLGGIGGTGELFF.

This rearrangement joins TRBV29-1 to TRBJ2-7; the TRBD1 assignment by TCRdb is unverifiable without DNA. Germline V gene lookup returns CDR1 SQVTM and CDR2 ANQGSEA. The CDR3 contains 14 residues. CDR3 sequence: CSVGDGQILYEQYF.

The chain recombines TRBV28 with TRBJ2-5; no DNA is available, so the TRBD1 call from TCRdb remains unchecked. This CDR3 is built from 15 residues. Germline CDR1 MDHEN, CDR2 SYDVKM. The CDR3 sequence is CASSRGQGEIETQYF. Looking up the rest from reference TRBV28 and TRBJ2-5 gives the full variable domain: DVKVTQSSRYLVKRTGEKVFLECVQDMDHENMFWYRQDPGLGLRLIYFSYDVKMKEKGDIPEGYSVSREKKERFSLILESASTNQTSMYLCASSRGQGEIETQYFGPGTRLLVL.

V and J are TRBV6-1 and TRBJ1-1; TCRdb gives TRBD1 as the D gene, but with no DNA this cannot be confirmed. The CDR3 extends over 16 amino acids. The germline gives CDR1 MNHNS, CDR2 SASEGT. The CDR3: CASSEPPGQGGTEAFF.

V is TRBV28 and J is TRBJ2-3. The V gene's germline CDR1 is MDHEN and CDR2 SYDVKM. This CDR3 contains 15 residues. CDR3 residues: CASNLLRLTTDTQYF.

The chain has TRBV20-1 and TRBJ2-1; TCRdb's D call of TRBD2 is untestable without DNA. The CDR3 length is 14 residues. CDR1 is DFQATT and CDR2 is SNEGSKA in the germline V gene (reference sequence). CDR3: CSAPKLAAHNEQFF.

V and J are TRBV7-8 and TRBJ2-7. The CDR3 loop spans 13 amino acids. CDR1 is SGHVS and CDR2 is FQNEAQ in the germline V gene. CDR3 residues: CASSLAARDEQYF.

The gene calls are TRBV5-6 and TRBJ2-1; TCRdb's D call of TRBD1 is untestable without DNA. This CDR3 comprises 15 residues. CDR1 and CDR2 from the germline V gene are SGHDT and YYEEEE. This CDR3 is CASSLEGVGNNEQFF.

The chain combines TRBV27 with TRBJ2-1; TCRdb's assignment of TRBD1 cannot be checked, as there is no DNA. CDR1 is MNHEY, CDR2 SMNVEV, per germline (reference sequence). This CDR3 has 14 residues. CDR3 region: CASSSTDSRREQFF.

The rearrangement uses TRBV5-6 and TRBJ2-2; TCRdb designates TRBD2, a call that cannot be tested without DNA. The V gene's germline CDR1 is SGHDT and CDR2 YYEEEE. The CDR3 has 16 amino acids. The CDR3 sequence is CASSLGGGTSPGELFF.

V usage is TRBV3-1 and J usage is TRBJ1-1; absent DNA, TCRdb's TRBD1 call cannot be checked. CDR1 LGHDT and CDR2 YNNKEL come from the germline V gene (reference sequence). The CDR3 sequence is 17 residues long. CDR3 loop: CASSQDSPDRGDTEAFF.

The rearrangement joins TRBV21-1 to TRBJ2-5; TCRdb selects TRBD1, and the lack of DNA leaves this call unchecked. TRBV21-1 is a known pseudogene. This CDR3 is built from 17 residues. The chain's CDR3 is CASSPRLFGTGGETQYF.

The chain combines TRBV29-1 with TRBJ2-3; the TCRdb call, TRBD1, lacks DNA for checking. Germline V CDR1 and CDR2: SQVTM, ANQGSEA. The CDR3 is made up of 13 amino acids. CDR3 sequence reads: CSVEVRGQGTQYF.

The chain's CDR3 is CASSLLLDGGAYEQYF. The chain is built from TRBV27 and TRBJ2-7; TCRdb names TRBD2, which stays unverified in the absence of DNA. This CDR3 region has 16 residues. Germline V gene lookup returns CDR1 MNHEY and CDR2 SMNVEV (reference sequence).

This rearrangement joins TRBV29-1 to TRBJ1-2; absent DNA, TCRdb's TRBD1 call cannot be checked. The CDR3 totals 14 residues. Looked up from germline, CDR1 is SQVTM and CDR2 is ANQGSEA. This CDR3 is CSVEEAGGGYGYTF.

The chain joins TRBV6-1 to TRBJ2-7. CDR1 is MNHNS, CDR2 SASEGT, per germline. The CDR3 contains 12 residues. The CDR3 loop is CASSEGSYEQYF.